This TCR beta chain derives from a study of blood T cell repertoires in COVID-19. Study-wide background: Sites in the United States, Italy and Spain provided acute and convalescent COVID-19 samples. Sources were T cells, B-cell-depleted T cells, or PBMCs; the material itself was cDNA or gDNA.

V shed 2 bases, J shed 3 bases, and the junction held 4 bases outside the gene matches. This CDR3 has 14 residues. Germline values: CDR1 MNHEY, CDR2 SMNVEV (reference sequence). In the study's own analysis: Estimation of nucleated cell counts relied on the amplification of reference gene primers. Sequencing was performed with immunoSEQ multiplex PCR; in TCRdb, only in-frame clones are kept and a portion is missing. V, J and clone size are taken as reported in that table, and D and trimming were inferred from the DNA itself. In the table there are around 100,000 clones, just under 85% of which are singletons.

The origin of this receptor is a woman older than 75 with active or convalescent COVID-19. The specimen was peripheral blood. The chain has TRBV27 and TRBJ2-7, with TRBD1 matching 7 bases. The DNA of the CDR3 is TGTGCCAGCAGTTTACGAGGGGGCAACTACGAGCAGTACTTC. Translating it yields CASSLRGGNYEQYF.